This T cell receptor beta chain stems from a study of vaccination and CD4 T cells after COVID-19 (dated by TCRdb to about 2022). Context from the whole study: In the convalescent cohort there were six males and four females, among whom were two Hispanic individuals, seven Caucasians, two Asians and one multiracial person. Two doses of either the Pfizer-BioNTech BNT162b2 vaccine (n=8) or the Moderna mRNA-1273 vaccine (n=2) were administered to participants. Control cultures used a CEFX viral epitope pool as positive control, an HIV-1 Nef peptide pool as negative control, or no peptide. The spike-specific CD4+ TCR repertoire was compared before and after mRNA vaccination in around ten COVID-19 convalescent patients and a few infection-naive healthy vaccine recipients. Post-vaccine blood samples were taken a median of around 77 days after the second vaccine dose, with a range of roughly 13 to 250 days. At the TCR clonotype level, an earlier paper using these donors assessed memory CD4+ T cell crossreactivity between SARS-CoV-2 and common cold coronavirus spike proteins. Post-COVID blood samples from convalescent patients were collected a median of approximately 93 days after diagnosis, with a range of about 35 to 180 days. Overlapping spike peptide pools from SARS-CoV-2 and from the common cold coronaviruses HCoV-NL63, HCoV-OC43 and HCoV-229E were used as culture stimuli.

This clonotype was seen only a few times. The specificity of this receptor is unknown. No much larger clone is present one base from it, and per-base qualities are unavailable. Cut back by 5 bases and 0 bases, the V and J ends lie 10 bases apart. In the germline V gene, CDR1 corresponds to ENHRY and CDR2 to SYGVKD. Measured from the cysteine to the phenylalanine, the CDR3 is 14 residues long. Of the read, only the CDR3 DNA is kept; its 42 bases are in frame from base 1. Read against the paper, the sample's treatment or condition label means: approximately nine-day PBMC culture with coronavirus spike peptide pools or control peptides (ViraFEST assay). CD4+ T cells from unexposed donors were collected before the COVID-19 pandemic (2011-2018). The study used the ViraFEST assay, which expanded antigen-specific T cells with peptide pools and then identified expanded clonotypes by TCR sequencing. PBMCs were cultured at fewer than 2.5 million per well in IMDM supplemented with about 5% human AB serum and 9.5 to 10 IU/ml IL-2, with approximately 10 ug/ml peptide pools added. On days 3 and 7, half of the culture medium was replaced with fresh IL-2-containing medium. After approximately 11 days of culture, CD4+ T cells were isolated by negative selection with the EasySep CD4+ T cell isolation kit. As far as cell numbers permitted, CD4+ T cells from unexposed donors were tested for reactivity against SARS-CoV-2 S and N as well as four spike pools from common cold coronaviruses. Ficoll-Paque Plus gradient centrifugation was used to isolate PBMCs from whole blood, and the isolated PBMCs were then either used fresh or cryopreserved at -140C. Each culture condition was generally run in triplicate wells. Leukapheresis product for the unexposed donors was purchased commercially.

Paper-wide results and their limitations: In convalescent patients, a median about 86% of post-vaccine SARS-CoV-2-reactive clones were detected only after vaccination, and vaccine-specific priming was suggested by this finding. Although the median number of SARS-CoV-2-reactive clonotypes went up from roughly 20 after infection to some 40 after vaccination, the increase was not significant. Only a relatively small number of convalescent patients were included in the study, and early timepoints following natural infection were not analyzed. Of the vaccine-specific clones in convalescent patients, 304 of 307, or nearly all, reacted only to SARS-CoV-2 spike and did not cross-react with common cold coronaviruses.

Preparation of the library involved PCR. TCR sequencing of DNA from cultured CD4+ T cells used the Oncomine TCR Beta short-read assay at the Johns Hopkins FTIC core. The QIAamp micro DNA kit was used to extract genomic DNA from the cultured CD4+ T cells. Oncomine TCR Beta libraries from cultured CD4+ T cells were pooled with unique dual indexes and sequenced on an Illumina iSeq 100. Concerning the study's data processing: Non-productive sequences were filtered out, and CDR3s that did not start with C, did not end with F or W, or were shorter than 7 amino acids were discarded. Antigen-specific clonotypes were identified using the MANAFEST web application through comparison of peptide-stimulated wells with reference and other culture wells. To be called positive, a clone needed an FDR below 0.05, an odds ratio above 5, and a productive frequency above 0.1% in at least two of three replicate wells. A clonotype was classed as cross-reactive if the clonotype showed significant expansion both in SARS-CoV-2 spike wells and in at least one common cold coronavirus spike condition. Using R version 3.6.1, CDR3 homology was evaluated through Levenshtein distances (stringdist) along with unrooted phylogenetic trees (ape). The raw public data were reprocessed by TCRdb itself: fastp quality trimming at Q25, MiXCR clonotype calling, in-frame beta chains only. Rows are unified per CDR3 protein, each entry keeping the most common DNA and genes. These V and J calls are TCRdb output, not the study's own analysis. In all, the sample holds about 5,600 distinct CDR3 sequences, and roughly 44% of those were seen once. The ten top clones hold more than 30% of the sample.

The V and J segments used are TRBV10-3 and TRBJ2-5; a confident D gene designation cannot be given. Material: CD4+ T cells from blood, cultured in vitro. The sequence was obtained from a human donor in good health. CDR3 reads: CAISPQSYQETQYF. The sequenced DNA: TGTGCCATCAGTCCACAGAGTTACCAAGAGACCCAGTACTTC.